This TCR beta chain was sequenced for a study of blood T cell repertoires in COVID-19. About the study: The United States, Italy and Spain supplied acute and convalescent COVID-19 samples. T cells, B-cell-depleted T cells, or PBMCs provided the cDNA or gDNA that served as material.

Original data processing: Reference gene primer amplification yielded estimated nucleated cell counts. The data were produced by immunoSEQ multiplex PCR, yet TCRdb's version contains in-frame clones alone and is incomplete. D and trimming come from the DNA, and the V and J calls and clone size come from that table. Of 200,000 to 250,000 clones in the sample, around 80% were seen once. In germline, CDR1 is SGDLS, CDR2 YYNGEE. This CDR3 has 14 amino acids. J lost 7 bases, V lost 4 bases, and 7 bases had no gene match. Sequencing was done on a sample of peripheral blood. The V gene is TRBV9, the J gene TRBJ1-4; 7 bases are shared with TRBD1. This sequence was found in a young man with active or convalescent COVID-19. The CDR3 coding sequence is TGTGCCAGCAGCCCACAGGGGTTAAGTGAAAAACTGTTTTTT. Translated: CASSPQGLSEKLFF.